One and the same sample provided the 22 T cell receptor beta chains below, sequenced in a study of human T cells and chemical hapten exposure (dated by TCRdb to the early 2020s). Total RNA was isolated from unfractionated whole blood collected in Tempus Blood RNA tubes. The method behind the library was 5' RACE. Sequencing took place on an Illumina MiSeq. Clones were called with MiXCR by TCRdb after fastp trimmed the public reads at Q25, and only in-frame beta chains were retained. Here each entry gathers all rows of one CDR3 protein and keeps the most common genes and DNA. In this sample the table shows about 140,000 distinct CDR3 sequences, about 4.3% of which occur a single time. The ten most abundant clones make up approximately 1.3% of the sample. These receptors all come from a female donor in good health.

This clonotype was detected many times. V usage is TRBV20-1 and J usage is TRBJ2-3; TRBD2 matches 9 bases. Per the germline V gene, CDR1 is DFQATT and CDR2 is SNEGSKA (reference sequence). J was trimmed by 6 bases and V by 2 bases; bases with no gene match: 9. CDR3 length: 15 amino acids. The CDR3 coding sequence is TGCAGTGCTAGAATCGACGCGGGGGGGCCGGATACGCAGTATTTT. Residues: CSARIDAGGPDTQYF.

This clonotype was observed many times. The V call is TRBV5-6, the J call TRBJ2-5; no reliable D call. Trimming took 0 bases from V and 5 from J, leaving 8 bases between them. The germline V gene has CDR1 SGHDT and CDR2 YYEEEE. The CDR3 length is 13 residues. CDR3 DNA: TGTGCCAGCAGCTTGGGGAGACGGGAGACCCAGTACTTC. It is translated as CASSLGRRETQYF.

This clonotype was observed many times. V usage is TRBV5-8 and J usage is TRBJ2-5; 8 positions match TRBD2. The CDR3 totals 16 residues. In germline, CDR1 is SGHTS, CDR2 YDEGEE. V was clipped by 2 bases and J by 5 bases; unmatched bases: 11. CDR3 DNA: TGTGCCAGCAGCTTCGGCGTCGGGGGGGCCGAGGAGACCCAGTACTTC. Translation: CASSFGVGGAEETQYF.

This clonotype appeared many times. The chain uses TRBV5-6 and TRBJ2-7; D is uncertain. The CDR3 has 12 residues. Germline V gene lookup returns CDR1 SGHDT and CDR2 YYEEEE. V lost 3 bases and J lost 2, with 6 bases in between. CDR3 in amino acids: CASSSGPYEQYF. CDR3 DNA sequence: TGTGCCAGCAGCTCCGGACCCTACGAGCAGTACTTC. The whole variable domain, remainder taken from reference TRBV5-6 and TRBJ2-7, is DAGVTQSPTHLIKTRGQQVTLRCSPKSGHDTVSWYQQALGQGPQFIFQYYEEEERQRGNFPDRFSGHQFPNYSSELNVNALLLGDSALYLCASSSGPYEQYFGPGTRLTVT.

In this sample, this clonotype turned up many times. V gene TRBV29-1 combines with J gene TRBJ2-2; D is unclear. V was cut by 0 bases and J by 4 bases, with 3 bases left in between. CDR1 and CDR2 (germline): SQVTM, ANQGSEA. This CDR3 spans 12 amino acids. The CDR3 loop reads CSVEDPTGELFF. CDR3 bases: TGCAGCGTTGAAGATCCCACCGGGGAGCTGTTTTTT.

This clonotype was seen more than once but under ten times. V gene TRBV9 combines with J gene TRBJ2-1; D might be TRBD1 or TRBD2, each matching 5 bases. The germline CDR1 and CDR2 sequences are SGDLS and YYNGEE. CDR3 length: 16 amino acids. V was pared by 4 bases and J by 4 bases, with 18 bases between. CDR3 loop: CASSLRGTLIYNEQFF. The CDR3 DNA sequence: TGTGCCAGCAGCCTACGGGGCACCTTGATATACAATGAGCAGTTCTTC.

This clonotype was detected many times. The chain carries TRBV2 and TRBJ1-4, with 7 positions matching TRBD1. The CDR3 totals 18 residues. Losses at the gene ends were 2 bases for V and 0 bases for J; bases not matched to a gene: 9. Germline CDR1 SNHLY, CDR2 FYNNEI. The CDR3 region has the DNA TGTGCCAGCAGTGAAATGAGGGACAGCCATGCAACTAATGAAAAACTGTTTTTT. It translates to CASSEMRDSHATNEKLFF.

This clonotype was observed many times. A junction boundary mismatches the germline segment, possibly from a read error. The DNA of the CDR3 is TGTGCCAGCAGTTTAGGGGGGTCAGGGTCACCCCTCCACTTT. It yields the protein CASSLGGSGSPLHF. The chain uses TRBV7-2 and TRBJ1-6, with D tentatively TRBD1 (6 bases). The CDR3 totals 14 residues. In germline, CDR1 is SGHTA, CDR2 FQGNSA.

This clonotype has a count of ten or more. The rearrangement links TRBV6-2 or TRBV6-3 to TRBJ2-2; 12 nucleotides agree with TRBD1. Unmatched junction bases numbered 14, after V lost 7 bases and J lost 5 bases. This CDR3 contains 18 residues. Germline assignment: CDR1 MNHEY and CDR2 SVGEGT. The CDR3 reads CASTFTRDRGRGTGELFF. CDR3 coding DNA: TGTGCCAGCACCTTCACCCGGGACAGGGGGCGAGGTACCGGGGAGCTGTTTTTT.

This clonotype appeared many times. The chain joins TRBV28 to TRBJ2-7; maybe TRBD1 (6 bases). Trimming took 2 bases from V and 4 from J, leaving 12 bases between them. Germline values: CDR1 MDHEN, CDR2 SYDVKM. The CDR3 consists of 14 residues. This CDR3 is CASSLVGHPYEQYF. CDR3 bases: TGTGCCAGCAGTTTAGTGGGACACCCGTACGAGCAGTACTTC.

This clonotype came up many times. V usage is TRBV28 and J usage is TRBJ1-2, with 8 bases matching TRBD1. J was trimmed by 6 bases and V by 5 bases; bases with no gene match: 11. Germline CDR1 and CDR2: MDHEN and SYDVKM. This CDR3 has 15 residues. This chain's CDR3 is CASSTSDRVVHGYTF. CDR3 bases: TGTGCCAGCAGTACCTCGGACAGGGTCGTGCATGGCTACACCTTC.

For this clonotype: A much more abundant neighbour one base away suggests this may be a read error. This chain links TRBV3-1 with TRBJ2-7; 8 bases are a match to TRBD1. CDR3 length equals 14 residues. The junction had 7 bases not matched to a gene; V was cut back by 3 bases and J by 6 bases. Per the germline V gene, CDR1 is LGHDT and CDR2 is YNNKEL (reference sequence). The CDR3 DNA follows: TGTGCCAGCAGCCAGAGGACAGGGATAATCGAGCAGTACTTC. Its protein is CASSQRTGIIEQYF.

The chain combines TRBV5-4 with TRBJ2-4, with D perhaps TRBD1 or TRBD2 (5 bases each). The CDR3 totals 15 residues. Trimming removed 3 bases from V and 13 bases from J, with 23 bases in between. Germline CDR1 reads SGHNT; CDR2 reads YYREEE (reference sequence). The chain's CDR3 is CASSSSHSTATKQYF. The CDR3 DNA reads TGTGCCAGCAGCTCCAGCCACTCGACAGCGACTAAACAGTACTTC.

This clonotype was counted at least ten times. V usage is TRBV25-1 and J usage is TRBJ1-1; possibly TRBD1 for D (6 bases). The V end lost 6 bases, the J end lost 2 bases, and 16 bases lay between the germline ends. The CDR3 has 15 residues. The germline V gene encodes CDR1 MGHDK and CDR2 SYGVNS. The CDR3 protein is CASSDDRQANTEAFF. In nucleotides, the CDR3 is TGTGCCAGCAGCGATGACAGGCAAGCTAACACTGAAGCTTTCTTT.

This clonotype showed up just a few times. The chain links TRBV2 to TRBJ2-4, with 8 positions matching TRBD1. Unmatched junction bases numbered 9, after V lost 5 bases and J lost 0 bases. The CDR3 runs 17 residues. CDR1 SNHLY and CDR2 FYNNEI come from the germline V gene. Here the CDR3 reads CASSPRTGLLAKNIQYF. The CDR3, as DNA: TGTGCCAGCAGTCCCAGGACAGGGCTACTAGCCAAAAACATTCAGTACTTC.

This clonotype was counted ten times or more. The V gene is TRBV27, the J gene TRBJ2-3; the D gene is possibly TRBD2 (5 bases). V dropped 3 bases and J dropped 5 bases, with 15 bases sitting between them. Germline loops: CDR1 MNHEY, CDR2 SMNVEV (reference sequence). CDR3 length equals 15 residues. CDR3 sequence: CASSFSRLIQDTQYF. The CDR3 DNA reads TGTGCCAGCAGTTTTTCCCGACTAATACAAGATACGCAGTATTTT.

This clonotype was found many times. The chain employs TRBV7-9 and TRBJ1-2; tentatively, D is TRBD1 (5 bases). The V gene's germline CDR1 is SEHNR and CDR2 FQNEAQ (reference sequence). V was clipped by 5 bases and J by 6 bases, with 16 bases between them. The CDR3 spans 14 residues. The CDR3 coding sequence is TGTGCCAGCAGCGGACTGGCGGGGCAAGATGGCTACACCTTC. This gives the protein CASSGLAGQDGYTF.

This clonotype was recorded many times. The V and J genes are TRBV10-3 and TRBJ1-5; D remains ambiguous. This CDR3 has 13 amino acids. V lost 4 bases and J lost 5, with 9 bases in between. CDR1 ENHRY and CDR2 SYGVKD come from the germline V gene. The CDR3 nucleotides are TGTGCCATCAGTGGGGGTCGGGATCAGCCCCAGCATTTT. This sequence encodes CAISGGRDQPQHF.

This clonotype was seen ten or more times. The chain has TRBV5-1 and TRBJ2-2; D might be TRBD1 (6 bases). Germline V gene data show CDR1 as SGHRS and CDR2 as YFSETQ. The germline V and J ends were trimmed by 3 bases and 6 bases, with 18 bases remaining between them. The CDR3 length is 16 residues. The CDR3 coding sequence is TGCGCCAGCAGCTCCGACAGGCTTACGGCGGCCGGGGAGCTGTTTTTT. Encoded protein: CASSSDRLTAAGELFF.

This clonotype was seen at least ten times. This chain links TRBV7-2 with TRBJ1-1; D remains unclear. With 1 base removed from V and 7 bases from J, the gap between germline ends came to 7 bases. Germline CDR1 SGHTA, CDR2 FQGNSA. CDR3 length equals 12 residues. The CDR3 sequence is CASSLGPSEAFF. CDR3 DNA: TGTGCCAGCAGCTTAGGTCCCAGTGAAGCTTTCTTT.

This clonotype showed up many times. V is TRBV29-1 and J is TRBJ2-1; D gene unclear. V was clipped by 0 bases and J by 15 bases, with 15 bases between them. The CDR3 has 12 amino acids. CDR1 and CDR2 from the germline V gene are SQVTM and ANQGSEA. The CDR3 DNA reads as TGCAGCGTTGAAGATCTTGGGGATCCCTTGTTCTTC. Its translation is CSVEDLGDPLFF.

This clonotype was seen at least ten times. CDR3 DNA: TGTGCCAGCAGTAATGTCAGGGACTCACCCCTCCACTTT. Protein sequence: CASSNVRDSPLHF. V and J are TRBV28 and TRBJ1-6, with D possibly being TRBD1 (5 bases). The CDR3 runs to 13 residues. V lost 5 bases, J lost 10 bases, and 12 bases lay in between. Germline CDR1 is MDHEN and CDR2 is SYDVKM.